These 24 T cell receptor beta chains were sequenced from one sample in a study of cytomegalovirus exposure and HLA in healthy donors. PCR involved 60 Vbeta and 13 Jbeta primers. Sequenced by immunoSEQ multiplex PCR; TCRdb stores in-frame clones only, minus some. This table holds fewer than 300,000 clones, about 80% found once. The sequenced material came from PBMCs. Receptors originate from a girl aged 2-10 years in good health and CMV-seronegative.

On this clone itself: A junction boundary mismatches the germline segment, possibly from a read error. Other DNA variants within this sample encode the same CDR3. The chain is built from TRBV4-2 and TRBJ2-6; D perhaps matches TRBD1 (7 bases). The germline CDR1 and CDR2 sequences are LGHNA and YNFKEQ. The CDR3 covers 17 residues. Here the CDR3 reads CASSQGDSVSGANVLTF. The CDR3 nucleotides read TGTGCCAGCAGCCAAGGGGACAGCGTCTCGGGGGCCAATGTCCTGACTTTC.

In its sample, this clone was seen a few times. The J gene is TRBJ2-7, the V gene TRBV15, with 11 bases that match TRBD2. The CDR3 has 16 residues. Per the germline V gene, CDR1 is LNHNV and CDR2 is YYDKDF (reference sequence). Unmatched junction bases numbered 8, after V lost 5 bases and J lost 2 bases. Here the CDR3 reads CATSRRLAGRTYEQYF. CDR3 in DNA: TGTGCCACCAGCCGTCGACTAGCGGGGCGCACCTACGAGCAGTACTTC.

The CDR3: CASSYSKGRAHNEQFF. The CDR3 DNA is TGTGCCAGCAGTTACTCGAAAGGGAGGGCCCACAATGAGCAGTTCTTC. V gene TRBV6-5 combines with J gene TRBJ2-1, with 7 bases matching TRBD2. V shed 0 bases and J 5 bases; nucleotides not matched to a gene: 7. The germline V gene encodes CDR1 MNHEY and CDR2 SVGAGI. The length of the CDR3 is 16 residues.

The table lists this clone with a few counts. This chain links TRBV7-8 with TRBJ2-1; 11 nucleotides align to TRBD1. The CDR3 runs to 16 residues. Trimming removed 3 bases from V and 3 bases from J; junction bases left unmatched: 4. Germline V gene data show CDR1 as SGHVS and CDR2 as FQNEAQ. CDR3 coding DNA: TGTGCCAGCAGCTTGTGGGGGACAGGGGGCTACAATGAGCAGTTCTTC. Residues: CASSLWGTGGYNEQFF.

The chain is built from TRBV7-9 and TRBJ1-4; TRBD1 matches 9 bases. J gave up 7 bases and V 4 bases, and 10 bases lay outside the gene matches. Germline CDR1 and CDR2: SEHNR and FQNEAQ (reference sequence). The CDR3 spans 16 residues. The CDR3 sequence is CASSYATGGRVEKLFF. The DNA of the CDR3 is TGTGCCAGCAGCTACGCGACAGGGGGGCGGGTTGAAAAACTGTTTTTT.

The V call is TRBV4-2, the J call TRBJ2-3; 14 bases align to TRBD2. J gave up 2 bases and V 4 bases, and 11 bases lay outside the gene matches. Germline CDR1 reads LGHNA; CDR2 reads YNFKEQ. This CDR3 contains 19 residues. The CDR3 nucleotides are TGTGCCAGCAGCCTTACAGGGACTAGCGGGGGCGCTTTCACAGATACGCAGTATTTT. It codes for CASSLTGTSGGAFTDTQYF.

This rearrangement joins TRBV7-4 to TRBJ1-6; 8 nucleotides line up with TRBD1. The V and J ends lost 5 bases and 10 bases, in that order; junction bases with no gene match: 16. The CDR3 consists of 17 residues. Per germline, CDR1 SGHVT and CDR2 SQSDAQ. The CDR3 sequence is CASSPIRTGMGRSPLHF. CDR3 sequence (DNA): TGTGCCAGCAGCCCAATCAGGACAGGGATGGGAAGGTCACCCCTCCACTTT. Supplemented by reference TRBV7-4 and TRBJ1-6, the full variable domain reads GAGVSQSPRYKVAKRGRDVALRCDSISGHVTLYWYRQTLGQGSEVLTYSQSDAQRDKSGRPSGRFSAERPERSVSTLKIQRTEQGDSAVYLCASSPIRTGMGRSPLHFGNGTRLTVT.

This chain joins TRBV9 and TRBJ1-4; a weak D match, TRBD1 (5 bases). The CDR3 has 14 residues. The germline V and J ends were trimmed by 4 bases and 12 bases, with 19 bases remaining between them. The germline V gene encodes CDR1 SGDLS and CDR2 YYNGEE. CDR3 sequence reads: CASSPRLGGTELFF. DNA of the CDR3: TGTGCCAGCAGCCCCCGCCTTGGGGGGACGGAACTGTTTTTT.

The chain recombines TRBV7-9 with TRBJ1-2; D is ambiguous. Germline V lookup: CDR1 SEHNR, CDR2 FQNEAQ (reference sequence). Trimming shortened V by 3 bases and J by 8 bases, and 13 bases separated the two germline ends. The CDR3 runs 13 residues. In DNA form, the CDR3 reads TGTGCCAGCAGCTTCCCGCGCGGGGTCGGCTACACCTTC. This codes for CASSFPRGVGYTF.

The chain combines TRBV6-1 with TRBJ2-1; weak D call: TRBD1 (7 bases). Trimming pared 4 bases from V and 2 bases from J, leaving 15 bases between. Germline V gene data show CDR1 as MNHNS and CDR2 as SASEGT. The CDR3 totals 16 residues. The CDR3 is CASSGRGQRAYNEQFF. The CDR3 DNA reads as TGTGCCAGCAGTGGGAGGGGGCAGAGGGCCTACAATGAGCAGTTCTTC.

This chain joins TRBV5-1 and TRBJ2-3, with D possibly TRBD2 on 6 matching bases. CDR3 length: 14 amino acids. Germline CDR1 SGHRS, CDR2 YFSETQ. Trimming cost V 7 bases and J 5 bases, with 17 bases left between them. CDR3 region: CASSGVQAGDTQYF. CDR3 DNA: TGCGCCAGCTCGGGGGTCCAAGCGGGAGATACGCAGTATTTT.

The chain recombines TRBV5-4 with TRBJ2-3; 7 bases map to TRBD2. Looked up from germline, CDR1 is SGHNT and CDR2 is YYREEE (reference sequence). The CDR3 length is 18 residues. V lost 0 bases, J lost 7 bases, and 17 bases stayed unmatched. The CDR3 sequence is CASSLEALTGGSLNTQYF. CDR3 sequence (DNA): TGTGCCAGCAGCTTGGAGGCCCTGACGGGCGGGAGCCTTAATACGCAGTATTTT.

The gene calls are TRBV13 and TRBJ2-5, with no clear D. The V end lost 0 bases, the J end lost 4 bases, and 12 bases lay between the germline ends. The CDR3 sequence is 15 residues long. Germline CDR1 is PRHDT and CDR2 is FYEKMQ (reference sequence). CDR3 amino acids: CASSLGALNLETQYF. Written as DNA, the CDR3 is TGTGCCAGCAGCTTAGGAGCCCTAAACTTAGAGACCCAGTACTTC.

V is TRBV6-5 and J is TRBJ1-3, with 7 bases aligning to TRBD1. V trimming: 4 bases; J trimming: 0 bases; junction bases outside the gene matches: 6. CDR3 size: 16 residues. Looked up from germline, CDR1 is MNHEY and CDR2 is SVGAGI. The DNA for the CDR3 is TGTGCCAGCAGTTGGGGACAGCGTTTCTCTGGAAACACCATATATTTT. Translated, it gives CASSWGQRFSGNTIYF.

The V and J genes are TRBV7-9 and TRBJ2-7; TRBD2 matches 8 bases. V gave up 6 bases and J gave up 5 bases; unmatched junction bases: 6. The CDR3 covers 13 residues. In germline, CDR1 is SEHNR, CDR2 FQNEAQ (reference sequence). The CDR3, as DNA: TGTGCCAGCAGTCGTAGCGGGAACAACGAGCAGTACTTC. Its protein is CASSRSGNNEQYF.

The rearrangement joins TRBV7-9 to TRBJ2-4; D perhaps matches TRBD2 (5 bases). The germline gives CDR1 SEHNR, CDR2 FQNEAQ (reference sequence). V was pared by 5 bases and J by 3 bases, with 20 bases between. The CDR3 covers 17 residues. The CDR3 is CASSPQSGAGGKNIQYF. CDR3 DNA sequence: TGTGCCAGCAGCCCCCAATCGGGTGCGGGCGGCAAAAACATTCAGTACTTC.

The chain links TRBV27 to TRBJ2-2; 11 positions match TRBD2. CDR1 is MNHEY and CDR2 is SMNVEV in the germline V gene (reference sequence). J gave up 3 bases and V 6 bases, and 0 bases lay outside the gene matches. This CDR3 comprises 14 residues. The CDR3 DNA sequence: TGTGCCAGCAGACTAGCGGGAGACACCGGGGAGCTGTTTTTT. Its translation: CASRLAGDTGELFF.

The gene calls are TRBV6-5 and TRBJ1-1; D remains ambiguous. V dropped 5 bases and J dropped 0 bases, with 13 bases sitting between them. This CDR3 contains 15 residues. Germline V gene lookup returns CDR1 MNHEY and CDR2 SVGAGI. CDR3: CASSPGEGLNTEAFF. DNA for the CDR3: TGTGCCAGCAGTCCTGGGGAGGGTCTGAACACTGAAGCTTTCTTT.

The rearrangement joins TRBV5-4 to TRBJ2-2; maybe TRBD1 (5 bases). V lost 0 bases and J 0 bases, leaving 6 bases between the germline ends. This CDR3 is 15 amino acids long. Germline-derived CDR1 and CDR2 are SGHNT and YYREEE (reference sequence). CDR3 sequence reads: CASSLAGTNTGELFF. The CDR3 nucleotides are TGTGCCAGCAGCTTGGCAGGGACGAACACCGGGGAGCTGTTTTTT. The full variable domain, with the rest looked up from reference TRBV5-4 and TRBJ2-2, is ETGVTQSPTHLIKTRGQQVTLRCSSQSGHNTVSWYQQALGQGPQFIFQYYREEENGRGNFPPRFSGLQFPNYSSELNVNALELDDSALYLCASSLAGTNTGELFFGEGSRLTVL.

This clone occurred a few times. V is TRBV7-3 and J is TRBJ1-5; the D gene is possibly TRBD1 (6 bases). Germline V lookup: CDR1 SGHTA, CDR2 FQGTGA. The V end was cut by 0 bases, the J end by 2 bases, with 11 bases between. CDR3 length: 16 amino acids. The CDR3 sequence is CASSLTVQGGNQPQHF. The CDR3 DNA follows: TGTGCCAGCAGCTTAACTGTACAGGGAGGCAATCAGCCCCAGCATTTT.

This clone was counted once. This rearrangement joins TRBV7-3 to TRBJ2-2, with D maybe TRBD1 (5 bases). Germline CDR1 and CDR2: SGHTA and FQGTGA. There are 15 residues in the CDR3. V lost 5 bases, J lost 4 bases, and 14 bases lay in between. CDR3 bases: TGTGCCAGCAGCCCACGGCAGGGTCTCACCGGGGAGCTGTTTTTT. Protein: CASSPRQGLTGELFF.

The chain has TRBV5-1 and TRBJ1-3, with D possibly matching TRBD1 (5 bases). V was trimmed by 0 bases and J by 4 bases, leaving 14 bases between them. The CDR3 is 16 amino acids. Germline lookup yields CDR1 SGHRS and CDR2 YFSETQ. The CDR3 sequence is CASSLVGWGGGNTIYF. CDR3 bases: TGCGCCAGCAGCTTGGTAGGGTGGGGCGGAGGAAACACCATATATTTT.

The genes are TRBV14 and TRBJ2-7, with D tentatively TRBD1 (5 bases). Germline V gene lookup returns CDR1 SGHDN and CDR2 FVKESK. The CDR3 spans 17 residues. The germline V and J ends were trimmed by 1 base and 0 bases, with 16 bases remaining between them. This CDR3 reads CASSQGTDTTYSYEQYF. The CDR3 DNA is TGTGCCAGCAGCCAAGGCACGGACACAACTTACTCCTACGAGCAGTACTTC.

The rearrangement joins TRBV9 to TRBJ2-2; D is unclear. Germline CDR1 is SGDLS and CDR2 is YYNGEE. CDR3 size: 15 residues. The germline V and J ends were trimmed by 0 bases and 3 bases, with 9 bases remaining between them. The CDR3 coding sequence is TGTGCCAGCAGCGTAGGTGCCTTAGACACCGGGGAGCTGTTTTTT. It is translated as CASSVGALDTGELFF.